The clone carrying this TCR beta chain was seen a few times. Its antigen is not known. Relative to the germline gene, one junction end is altered; a read error may explain this. There are 15 residues in the CDR3. The library protocol tagged individual cDNA molecules with unique molecular identifiers. TCRdb re-derived calls from the 5' RACE reads in MiXCR, one entry per CDR3 protein. The top ten clones hold 12% of a sample with fewer than 85,000 distinct CDR3 sequences, approximately 10% of them seen once. The data originate from a study of early T cells in non-severe SARS-CoV-2 infection. For the study at large: Bulk RNA from unsorted whole blood was sequenced; chains were unpaired. Study-level findings and limits: Private and CD4 specificities were missed by VDJdb matching, skewed to anti-spike CD8.

The sample consisted of whole blood, taken at baseline. The source is an adult who was a healthcare worker with PCR-confirmed SARS-CoV-2 infection or an uninfected control (not recorded which). The chain joins TRBV12-3 or TRBV12-4 to TRBJ2-7; D unclear. The CDR3 region is CASSEVQAPSSEQYF. The CDR3 nucleotides are TGTGCCAGCAGCGAGGTGCAGGCCCCATCCTCCGAGCAGTACTTC.